The rows below give T cell receptor beta chains drawn from one sample of a study of response to subunit inactivated influenza vaccine. TCRdb processed the RT-PCR reads anew with MiXCR; each CDR3 protein has one entry. The sample holds roughly 790,000 distinct CDR3 sequences, 21% seen once. The sequencing used PBMCs from blood, collected roughly 5 days after vaccination. All receptors come from a man aged 45 to 65 who received an inactivated influenza vaccine. The conserved cysteine and the conserved F or W are not part of the CDR3 here.

TRBJ1-6 | TRBV7-9 | ASSFPQGTGHSPLH
TRBJ2-7 | TRBV7-9 | ASSFQGVEQY
TRBJ1-1 | TRBV7-8 | ASSQQGVAEAF
TRBJ2-7 | TRBV13 | ASSSGTEEYEQY
TRBJ1-5 | TRBV30 | AWRRGQGNNQPQH
TRBJ2-7 | TRBV5-4 | ASSTGLESSEQY
TRBJ2-1 | TRBV4-3 | ASSQRVGGGRYNEQF
TRBJ2-7 | TRBV4-3 | ASSQALGGGSYEQY
TRBJ1-4 | TRBV5-1 | ASSLSWTGGGLANEKLF
TRBJ1-5 | TRBV27 | ASSLRTGGSNQPQH
TRBJ2-7 | TRBV28 | ASSLSRASGITKY
TRBJ2-5 | TRBV6-1 | ASSRPGRRQETQY
TRBJ2-1 | TRBV6-1 | ACSKEFAGEAYNEQF
TRBJ2-1 | TRBV6-1 | ASRTPGQGLRNEQF
TRBJ2-6 | TRBV6-5 | ASSYTWDRAPSGANVLT
TRBJ1-2 | TRBV12-3/TRBV12-4 | ASSDPGSFRDRGGYT
TRBJ2-3 | TRBV18 | ASSVQPTDTQY
TRBJ2-2 | TRBV4-2 | ASSQDSFFSGELF
TRBJ2-3 | TRBV7-2 | ASSLYVGSTDTQY